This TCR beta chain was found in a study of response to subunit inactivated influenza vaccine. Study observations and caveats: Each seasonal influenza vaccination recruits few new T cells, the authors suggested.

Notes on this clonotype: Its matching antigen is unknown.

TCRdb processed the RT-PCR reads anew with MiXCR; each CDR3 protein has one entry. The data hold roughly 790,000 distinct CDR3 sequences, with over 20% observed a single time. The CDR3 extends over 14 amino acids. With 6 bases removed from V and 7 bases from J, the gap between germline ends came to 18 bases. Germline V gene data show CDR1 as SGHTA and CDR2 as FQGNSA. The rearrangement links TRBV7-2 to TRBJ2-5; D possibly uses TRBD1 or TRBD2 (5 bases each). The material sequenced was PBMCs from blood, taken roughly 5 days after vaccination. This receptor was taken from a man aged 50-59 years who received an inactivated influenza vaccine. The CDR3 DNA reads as TGTGCCAGCAGAACCCGGGACGAGGCAGGGACCCAGTACTTC. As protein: CASRTRDEAGTQYF.